This TCR beta chain was sequenced in a study of cytomegalovirus exposure and HLA in healthy donors. General observations from the study: Earlier analysis yielded a pattern in which most TCR beta V segments were productive about 87% or about 30% of the time. Confirmation was obtained in vitro that a few CMV-associated chains are specific for CMV antigens.

V gave up 8 bases and J gave up 7 bases; unmatched junction bases: 13. This CDR3 comprises 14 residues. CDR1 SQVTM and CDR2 ANQGSEA come from the germline V gene. For this clone: Antigen unknown.

The PCR contained 60 Vbeta and 13 Jbeta primers. Assay used: immunoSEQ multiplex PCR; TCRdb lists only in-frame clones, some missing. Reported are more than 45,000 clones; the ten largest clones contain around 4%. Sequences were obtained from PBMCs. This receptor was identified in a male donor in good health and CMV-seronegative. The V call is TRBV29-1, the J call TRBJ1-2; 10 nucleotides line up with TRBD1. CDR3 nucleotides: TGCAGCACCCAAAAGGGACAGGGGTCCAGTGGCTACACCTTC. It translates to CSTQKGQGSSGYTF.